A selection of T cell receptor beta chains follows, all from one sample in a study of blood T cell repertoires in COVID-19. Sequencing used immunoSEQ multiplex PCR; TCRdb keeps in-frame clones, though not all of them. The sample contains 180,000 or so clones, approximately 85% of which appear only once. The sequenced sample consisted of peripheral blood. These receptors were collected from a woman older than 75 with acute or convalescent COVID-19. Each CDR3 is given with its conserved first and last residue. Fields, in order: V gene, D gene, clone size, J gene, CDR3 DNA, CDR3 protein. The D gene is left open where the match is weak. Clone size, where shown, is once, few, many, or a class for clones that have expanded.

V gene: TRBV15
D gene: TRBD1
clone size: few
J gene: TRBJ1-4
CDR3 DNA: TGTGCCACCAGCAGAGATCAGGGGGAGAATGAAAAACTGTTTTTT
CDR3 protein: CATSRDQGENEKLFF

V gene: TRBV9
D gene: TRBD2
clone size: NA
J gene: TRBJ2-2
CDR3 DNA: TGTGCCAGCACTTACGATCCGGGACTACACACCGGGGAGCTGTTTTTT
CDR3 protein: CASTYDPGLHTGELFF

V gene: TRBV4-3
D gene: NA
clone size: few
J gene: TRBJ1-4
CDR3 DNA: TGCGCCAGCAGCCATAGAGCAACTAATGAAAAACTGTTTTTT
CDR3 protein: CASSHRATNEKLFF

V gene: TRBV6-5
D gene: NA
clone size: NA
J gene: TRBJ2-5
CDR3 DNA: TGTGCCAGCAGTTACGGCAGTCAAGAGACCCAGTACTTC
CDR3 protein: CASSYGSQETQYF

V gene: TRBV7-8
D gene: NA
clone size: NA
J gene: TRBJ1-4
CDR3 DNA: TGTGCCAGCAGCTCGGGGGGGGCATCTAATGAAAAACTGTTTTTT
CDR3 protein: CASSSGGASNEKLFF

V gene: TRBV27
D gene: NA
clone size: once
J gene: TRBJ2-7
CDR3 DNA: TGTGCCAGCAGTTCCCGCGCAGCGGTCTACGAGCAGTACTTC
CDR3 protein: CASSSRAAVYEQYF

V gene: TRBV11-1
D gene: TRBD1
clone size: once
J gene: TRBJ1-1
CDR3 DNA: TGTGCCAGCAGCTTAGCGGGGGACAGGCCGAACACTGAAGCTTTCTTT
CDR3 protein: CASSLAGDRPNTEAFF

V gene: TRBV12-3/TRBV12-4
D gene: NA
clone size: NA
J gene: TRBJ2-7
CDR3 DNA: TGTGCCAGCAGTATAAGCGAACGTGAGCAGTACTTC
CDR3 protein: CASSISEREQYF

V gene: TRBV6-5
D gene: TRBD1
clone size: NA
J gene: TRBJ1-2
CDR3 DNA: TGTGCCAGCAGACTACAGGGGTCCCTTGGCTACACCTTC
CDR3 protein: CASRLQGSLGYTF

V gene: TRBV7-3
D gene: NA
clone size: few
J gene: TRBJ2-7
CDR3 DNA: TGTGCCAGCAGCCTACAGGGTGGTGGGGTCGAGCAGTACTTC
CDR3 protein: CASSLQGGGVEQYF

V gene: TRBV12-3/TRBV12-4
D gene: NA
clone size: NA
J gene: TRBJ2-7
CDR3 DNA: TGTGCCAGCAGCCGCCCCCCACTTAGCGAGCAGTACTTC
CDR3 protein: CASSRPPLSEQYF

V gene: TRBV12-3/TRBV12-4
D gene: NA
clone size: NA
J gene: TRBJ1-1
CDR3 DNA: TGTGCCAGCAGTTTGGGGGGGATTGAAGCTTTCTTT
CDR3 protein: CASSLGGIEAFF

V gene: TRBV15
D gene: NA
clone size: NA
J gene: TRBJ2-5
CDR3 DNA: TGTGCCACCAGCAGGGCTTTCAGGGTTTTGGGAGAGACCCAGTACTTC
CDR3 protein: CATSRAFRVLGETQYF

V gene: TRBV14
D gene: NA
clone size: once
J gene: TRBJ2-2
CDR3 DNA: TGTGCCAGCAGCCGTCGGGGGAACACCGGGGAGCTGTTTTTT
CDR3 protein: CASSRRGNTGELFF

V gene: TRBV6-6
D gene: TRBD1
clone size: few
J gene: TRBJ2-7
CDR3 DNA: TGTGCCAGCAGTCCGGACAGGGGGCTACCCTACGAGCAGTACTTC
CDR3 protein: CASSPDRGLPYEQYF

V gene: TRBV18
D gene: NA
clone size: NA
J gene: TRBJ1-1
CDR3 DNA: TGTGCCAGCTCACCTAATTTCAGAGGCACTGAAGCTTTCTTT
CDR3 protein: CASSPNFRGTEAFF

V gene: TRBV5-4
D gene: NA
clone size: NA
J gene: TRBJ2-7
CDR3 DNA: TGTGCCAGCAGCCCCCGGGGGGGACAGCCCGTCTACGAGCAGTACTTC
CDR3 protein: CASSPRGGQPVYEQYF

V gene: TRBV5-6
D gene: TRBD1
clone size: NA
J gene: TRBJ2-7
CDR3 DNA: TGTGCCAGCAGCTTGGCCGTGCAGGGGGCATACGAGCAGTACTTC
CDR3 protein: CASSLAVQGAYEQYF

V gene: TRBV9
D gene: TRBD1
clone size: NA
J gene: TRBJ1-2
CDR3 DNA: TGTGCCAGCAGCGGACCCCTAAAGGACAGGTTTAACGCATACACCTTC
CDR3 protein: CASSGPLKDRFNAYTF

V gene: TRBV14
D gene: TRBD2
clone size: NA
J gene: TRBJ2-7
CDR3 DNA: TGTGCCAGCAGACCCACCACCGGGACTAGCGGCAATTCCTACGAGCAGTACTTC
CDR3 protein: CASRPTTGTSGNSYEQYF

V gene: TRBV7-2
D gene: TRBD2
clone size: few
J gene: TRBJ2-1
CDR3 DNA: TGTGCCAGCAGCTTAGATGAGCGGGGGGGAGGGCAGTTCTTC
CDR3 protein: CASSLDERGGGQFF

V gene: TRBV3-1/TRBV3-2
D gene: TRBD1
clone size: NA
J gene: TRBJ2-3
CDR3 DNA: TGTGCCAGCAGCCAAGCCTGGGACAGGGTGACAGATACGCAGTATTTT
CDR3 protein: CASSQAWDRVTDTQYF

V gene: TRBV5-1
D gene: TRBD1
clone size: NA
J gene: TRBJ1-4
CDR3 DNA: TGCGCCAGCAGCTTGGAGACAGGGGGTAATGAAAAACTGTTTTTT
CDR3 protein: CASSLETGGNEKLFF

V gene: TRBV6-6
D gene: TRBD1
clone size: NA
J gene: TRBJ1-2
CDR3 DNA: TGTGCCAGCAGCTATAGCGGGACAGCCCTGTCCTACACCTTC
CDR3 protein: CASSYSGTALSYTF

V gene: TRBV5-1
D gene: NA
clone size: NA
J gene: TRBJ2-2
CDR3 DNA: TGCGCCAGCAGCTGGAGGGACAGCTACACCGGGGAGCTGTTTTTT
CDR3 protein: CASSWRDSYTGELFF

V gene: TRBV28
D gene: NA
clone size: NA
J gene: TRBJ1-2
CDR3 DNA: TGTGCCAGCAGTTTATTGGATTGGCGGTTACCCCATGGCTACACCTTC
CDR3 protein: CASSLLDWRLPHGYTF

V gene: TRBV18
D gene: NA
clone size: once
J gene: TRBJ1-5
CDR3 DNA: TGTGCCAGCTCTTCTGGGCTTAGCAATCAGCCCCAGCATTTT
CDR3 protein: CASSSGLSNQPQHF

V gene: TRBV19
D gene: NA
clone size: NA
J gene: TRBJ2-5
CDR3 DNA: TGTGCCAGTAGTATAGGAGGAGTACAAGAGACCCAGTACTTC
CDR3 protein: CASSIGGVQETQYF

V gene: TRBV5-1
D gene: TRBD2
clone size: NA
J gene: TRBJ2-3
CDR3 DNA: TGCGCCAGCAGCTTCGGGGGGGACTTCACAGATACGCAGTATTTT
CDR3 protein: CASSFGGDFTDTQYF

V gene: TRBV12-3/TRBV12-4
D gene: TRBD1
clone size: NA
J gene: TRBJ2-7
CDR3 DNA: TGTGCCAGCAGATTCGACAGGGCGGGTGAGCAGTACTTC
CDR3 protein: CASRFDRAGEQYF

V gene: TRBV19
D gene: NA
clone size: NA
J gene: TRBJ1-1
CDR3 DNA: TGTGCCAGTAGTCTTAGGGAGGAGAACACTGAAGCTTTCTTT
CDR3 protein: CASSLREENTEAFF

V gene: TRBV7-9
D gene: NA
clone size: NA
J gene: TRBJ1-2
CDR3 DNA: TGTGCCAGCAGCTTCGGCCCACAGGGTAACTATGGCTACACCTTC
CDR3 protein: CASSFGPQGNYGYTF

V gene: TRBV5-1
D gene: TRBD1
clone size: NA
J gene: TRBJ1-1
CDR3 DNA: TGCGCCAGCAGAGGACAGGGGGCCGCCACTGAAGCTTTCTTT
CDR3 protein: CASRGQGAATEAFF

V gene: TRBV6-2/TRBV6-3
D gene: NA
clone size: once
J gene: TRBJ2-3
CDR3 DNA: TGTGCCAGCAGTTACGTCTGGCAGGGGATCACAGATACGCAGTATTTT
CDR3 protein: CASSYVWQGITDTQYF

V gene: TRBV27
D gene: TRBD1
clone size: NA
J gene: TRBJ1-1
CDR3 DNA: TGTGCCAGCAGTCACGGACAGGGATCCACTGAAGCTTTCTTT
CDR3 protein: CASSHGQGSTEAFF

V gene: TRBV21-1
D gene: NA
clone size: NA
J gene: TRBJ1-3
CDR3 DNA: TGTGCCAGCAGCTATATCTGGGGGACAGGGGTTCATGGAAACACCATATATTTT
CDR3 protein: CASSYIWGTGVHGNTIYF

V gene: TRBV5-1
D gene: NA
clone size: NA
J gene: TRBJ2-1
CDR3 DNA: TGCGCCAGCAGCTTATTATTGGGGCAGGGTGAGCAGTTCTTC
CDR3 protein: CASSLLLGQGEQFF

V gene: TRBV11-1
D gene: TRBD2
clone size: NA
J gene: TRBJ2-7
CDR3 DNA: TGTGCCAGCAGCGCCGCTAGCGGGAGCGCCGAGCAGTACTTC
CDR3 protein: CASSAASGSAEQYF

V gene: TRBV27
D gene: NA
clone size: NA
J gene: TRBJ1-4
CDR3 DNA: TGTGCCAGCAGCCGCGGAGCGTGGGGCGAAAAACTGTTTTTT
CDR3 protein: CASSRGAWGEKLFF

V gene: TRBV30
D gene: NA
clone size: NA
J gene: TRBJ1-2
CDR3 DNA: TGTGCCTGGAGTGTAGACAGCTTTTCCTATGGCTACACCTTC
CDR3 protein: CAWSVDSFSYGYTF

V gene: TRBV10-1
D gene: NA
clone size: once
J gene: TRBJ1-1
CDR3 DNA: TGCGCCAGCAGTGCCCGGGAGAACACTGAAGCTTTCTTT
CDR3 protein: CASSARENTEAFF

V gene: TRBV11-2
D gene: NA
clone size: NA
J gene: TRBJ2-3
CDR3 DNA: TGTGCCAGCAGCCGGGCGGGGGCCCTCACAGATACGCAGTATTTT
CDR3 protein: CASSRAGALTDTQYF

V gene: TRBV19
D gene: NA
clone size: NA
J gene: TRBJ1-2
CDR3 DNA: TGTGCCAGTAGTATGGTCCCAGCTAACTATGGCTACACCTTC
CDR3 protein: CASSMVPANYGYTF

V gene: TRBV9
D gene: NA
clone size: NA
J gene: TRBJ2-3
CDR3 DNA: TGTGCCAGCAGCGTGTTAGCGGTTAGCACAGATACGCAGTATTTT
CDR3 protein: CASSVLAVSTDTQYF

V gene: TRBV6-6
D gene: TRBD1
clone size: NA
J gene: TRBJ2-7
CDR3 DNA: TGTGCCAGCAGCGCGTTCGGGACAGGGGGTTACGAGCAGTACTTC
CDR3 protein: CASSAFGTGGYEQYF

V gene: TRBV5-4
D gene: TRBD1
clone size: few
J gene: TRBJ1-1
CDR3 DNA: TGTGCCAGCAGCTACCCCGGACAGGGCGGAACTGAAGCTTTCTTT
CDR3 protein: CASSYPGQGGTEAFF

V gene: TRBV19
D gene: TRBD2
clone size: NA
J gene: TRBJ2-1
CDR3 DNA: TGTGCCAGTAGTGCCCGGGGACTAGCGGGAGTTAGAGAGCAGTTCTTC
CDR3 protein: CASSARGLAGVREQFF

V gene: TRBV18
D gene: TRBD1
clone size: NA
J gene: TRBJ1-2
CDR3 DNA: TGTGCCAGCTCACCAGGAGTAACCGGACAGGGGGTGAACTATGGCTACACCTTC
CDR3 protein: CASSPGVTGQGVNYGYTF

V gene: TRBV27
D gene: NA
clone size: NA
J gene: TRBJ2-1
CDR3 DNA: TGTGCCAGCAGTTTGGGCTTCCTGAGCTCCTACAATGAGCAGTTCTTC
CDR3 protein: CASSLGFLSSYNEQFF

V gene: TRBV7-8
D gene: NA
clone size: NA
J gene: TRBJ1-3
CDR3 DNA: TGTGCCAGCAGCCCGGAAGAGGCGCGGGGAAACACCATATATTTT
CDR3 protein: CASSPEEARGNTIYF

V gene: TRBV3-1/TRBV3-2
D gene: NA
clone size: NA
J gene: TRBJ1-5
CDR3 DNA: TGTGCCAGCAGCCAAGATCTGGGGGCTGGTCAGCCCCAGCATTTT
CDR3 protein: CASSQDLGAGQPQHF

V gene: TRBV9
D gene: NA
clone size: NA
J gene: TRBJ2-4
CDR3 DNA: TGTGCCAGCAGCGTAGGACATCTCAAAAACATTCAGTACTTC
CDR3 protein: CASSVGHLKNIQYF

V gene: TRBV7-2
D gene: NA
clone size: NA
J gene: TRBJ1-4
CDR3 DNA: TGTGCCAGCAGCTTAGCGGGGACTAAAAGGCAAAAACTGTTTTTT
CDR3 protein: CASSLAGTKRQKLFF

V gene: TRBV5-1
D gene: NA
clone size: NA
J gene: TRBJ2-7
CDR3 DNA: TGCGCCAGCAGCCTGGGACTCGACTACGAGCAGTACTTC
CDR3 protein: CASSLGLDYEQYF

V gene: TRBV6-5
D gene: TRBD1
clone size: NA
J gene: TRBJ1-4
CDR3 DNA: TGTGCCAGCAGGGCCAGGGGGTCAACTAATGAAAAACTGTTTTTT
CDR3 protein: CASRARGSTNEKLFF

V gene: TRBV13
D gene: TRBD1
clone size: NA
J gene: TRBJ1-4
CDR3 DNA: TGTGCCAGCAGCTTTTCGGGCAGGGGGAAGTTAAATGAAAAACTGTTTTTT
CDR3 protein: CASSFSGRGKLNEKLFF

V gene: TRBV19
D gene: NA
clone size: NA
J gene: TRBJ1-5
CDR3 DNA: TGTGCCAGTAGTCCGCGGACAGAGCCCTTAAGCAATCAGCCCCAGCATTTT
CDR3 protein: CASSPRTEPLSNQPQHF

V gene: TRBV6-5
D gene: NA
clone size: NA
J gene: TRBJ1-5
CDR3 DNA: TGTGCCAGCTTCCCCAGGGTGGGACAGCCCCAGCATTTT
CDR3 protein: CASFPRVGQPQHF

V gene: TRBV6-5
D gene: TRBD1
clone size: NA
J gene: TRBJ1-5
CDR3 DNA: TGTGCCAGCACGAAACTTCAGGGGGATCAGCCCCAGCATTTT
CDR3 protein: CASTKLQGDQPQHF

V gene: TRBV18
D gene: TRBD2
clone size: NA
J gene: TRBJ2-3
CDR3 DNA: TGTGCCAGCTCCGATAGCGGGGCCGCAGATACGCAGTATTTT
CDR3 protein: CASSDSGAADTQYF